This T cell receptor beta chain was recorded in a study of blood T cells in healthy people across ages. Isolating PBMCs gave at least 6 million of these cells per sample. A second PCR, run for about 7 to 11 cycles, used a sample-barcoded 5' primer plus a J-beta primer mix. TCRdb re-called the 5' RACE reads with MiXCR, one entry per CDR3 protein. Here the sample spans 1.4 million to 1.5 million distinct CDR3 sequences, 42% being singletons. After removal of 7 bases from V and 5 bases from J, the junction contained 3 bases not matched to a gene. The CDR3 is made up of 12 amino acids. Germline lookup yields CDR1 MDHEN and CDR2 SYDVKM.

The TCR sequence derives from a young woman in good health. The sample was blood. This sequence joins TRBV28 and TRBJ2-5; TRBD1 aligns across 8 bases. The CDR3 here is CASTTGGETQYF. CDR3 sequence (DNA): TGTGCCAGCACAACAGGGGGGGAGACCCAGTACTTC.